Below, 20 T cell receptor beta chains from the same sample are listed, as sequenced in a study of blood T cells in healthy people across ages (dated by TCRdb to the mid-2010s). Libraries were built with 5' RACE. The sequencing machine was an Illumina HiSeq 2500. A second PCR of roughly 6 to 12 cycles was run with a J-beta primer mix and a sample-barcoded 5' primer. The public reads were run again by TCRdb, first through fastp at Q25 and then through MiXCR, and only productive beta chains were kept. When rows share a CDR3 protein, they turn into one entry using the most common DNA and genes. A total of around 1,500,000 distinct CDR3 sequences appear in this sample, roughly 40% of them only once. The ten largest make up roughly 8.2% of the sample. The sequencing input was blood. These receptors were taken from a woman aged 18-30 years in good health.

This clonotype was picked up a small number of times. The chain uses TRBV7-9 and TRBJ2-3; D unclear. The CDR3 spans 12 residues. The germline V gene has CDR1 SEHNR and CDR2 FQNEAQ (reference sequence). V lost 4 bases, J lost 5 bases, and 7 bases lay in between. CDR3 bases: TGTGCCAGCAGCTACCCGATAGATACGCAGTATTTT. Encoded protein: CASSYPIDTQYF.

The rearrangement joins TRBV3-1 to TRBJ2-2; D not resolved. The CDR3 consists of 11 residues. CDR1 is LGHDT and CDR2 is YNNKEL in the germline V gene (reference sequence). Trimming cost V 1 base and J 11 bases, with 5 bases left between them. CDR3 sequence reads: CASSQGSELFF. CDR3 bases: TGTGCCAGCAGCCAAGGTTCAGAGCTGTTTTTT.

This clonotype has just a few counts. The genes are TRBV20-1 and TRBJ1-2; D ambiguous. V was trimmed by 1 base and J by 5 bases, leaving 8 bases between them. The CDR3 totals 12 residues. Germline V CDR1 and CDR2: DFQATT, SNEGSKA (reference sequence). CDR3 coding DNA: TGCAGTGCTAGAGCGGCTAGTTATGGCTACACCTTC. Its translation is CSARAASYGYTF.

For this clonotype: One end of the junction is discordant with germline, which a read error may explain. The CDR3 DNA sequence: TGTGCCAGCAGCTTAGACGGGAGGGGCACGGATACGCAGTATTTT. Translation gives CASSLDGRGTDTQYF. The chain carries TRBV7-2 and TRBJ2-3; 8 bases agree with TRBD2. There are 15 residues in the CDR3. Germline CDR1 is SGHTA and CDR2 is FQGNSA. Full variable domain (remainder filled in from reference TRBV7-2 and TRBJ2-3): GAGVSQSPSNKVTEKGKDVELRCDPISGHTALYWYRQSLGQGLEFLIYFQGNSAPDKSGLPSDRFSAERTGGSVSTLTIQRTQQEDSAVYLCASSLDGRGTDTQYFGPGTRLTVL.

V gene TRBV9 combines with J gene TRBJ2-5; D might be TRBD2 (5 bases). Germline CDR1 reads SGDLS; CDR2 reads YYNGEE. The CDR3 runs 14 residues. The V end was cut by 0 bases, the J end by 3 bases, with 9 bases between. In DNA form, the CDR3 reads TGTGCCAGCAGCGTAGATGCGGGCGAAGAGACCCAGTACTTC. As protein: CASSVDAGEETQYF.

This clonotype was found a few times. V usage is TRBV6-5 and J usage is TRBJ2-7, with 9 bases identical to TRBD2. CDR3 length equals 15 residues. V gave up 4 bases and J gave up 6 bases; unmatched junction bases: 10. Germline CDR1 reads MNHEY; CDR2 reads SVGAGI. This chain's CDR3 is CASSSPAAGGREQYF. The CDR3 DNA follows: TGTGCCAGCAGTTCCCCGGCAGCGGGAGGACGCGAGCAGTACTTC.

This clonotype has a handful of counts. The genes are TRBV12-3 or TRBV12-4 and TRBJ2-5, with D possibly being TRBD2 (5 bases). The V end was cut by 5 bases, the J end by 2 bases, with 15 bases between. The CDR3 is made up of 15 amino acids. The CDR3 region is CASSPTGAAQETQYF. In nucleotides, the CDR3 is TGTGCCAGCAGTCCGACCGGAGCGGCTCAAGAGACCCAGTACTTC.

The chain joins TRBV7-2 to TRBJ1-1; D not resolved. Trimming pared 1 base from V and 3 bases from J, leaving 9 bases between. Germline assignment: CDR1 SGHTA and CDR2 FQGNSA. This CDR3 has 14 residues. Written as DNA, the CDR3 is TGTGCCAGCAGCTTAGGCGGCAAATACACTGAAGCTTTCTTT. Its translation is CASSLGGKYTEAFF.

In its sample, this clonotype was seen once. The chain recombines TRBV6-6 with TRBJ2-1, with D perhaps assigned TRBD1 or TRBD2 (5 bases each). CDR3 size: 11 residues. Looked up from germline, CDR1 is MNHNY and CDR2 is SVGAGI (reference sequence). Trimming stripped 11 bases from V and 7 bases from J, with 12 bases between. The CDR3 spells CAANGGNEQFF. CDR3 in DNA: TGTGCCGCCAATGGGGGAAATGAGCAGTTCTTC.

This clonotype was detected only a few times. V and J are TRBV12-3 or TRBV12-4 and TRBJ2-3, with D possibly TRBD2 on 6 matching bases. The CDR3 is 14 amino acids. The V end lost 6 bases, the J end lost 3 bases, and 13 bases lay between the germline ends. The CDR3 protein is CASSRTGLTDTQYF. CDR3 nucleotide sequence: TGTGCCAGCAGCCGCACCGGACTAACAGATACGCAGTATTTT.

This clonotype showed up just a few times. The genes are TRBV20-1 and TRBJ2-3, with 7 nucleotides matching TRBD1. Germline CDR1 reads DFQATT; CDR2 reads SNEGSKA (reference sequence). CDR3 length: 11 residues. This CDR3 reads CSRGSQGTQYF. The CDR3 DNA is TGCTCCAGGGGGAGTCAGGGTACGCAGTATTTT.

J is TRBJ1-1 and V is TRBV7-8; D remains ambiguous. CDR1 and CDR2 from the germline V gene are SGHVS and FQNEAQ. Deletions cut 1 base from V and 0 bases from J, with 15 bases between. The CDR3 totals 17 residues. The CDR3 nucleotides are TGTGCCAGCAGCTTAGTTCGGGGTAGGACGGTGAACACTGAAGCTTTCTTT. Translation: CASSLVRGRTVNTEAFF.

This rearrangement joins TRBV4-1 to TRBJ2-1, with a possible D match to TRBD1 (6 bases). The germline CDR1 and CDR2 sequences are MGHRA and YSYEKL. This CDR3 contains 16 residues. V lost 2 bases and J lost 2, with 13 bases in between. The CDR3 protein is CASSQPRDNPYNEQFF. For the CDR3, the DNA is TGCGCCAGCAGCCAACCCCGGGACAACCCCTACAATGAGCAGTTCTTC.

The CDR3, as DNA: TGTGCCAGTAGTCTGAGCCTAGATCAGCCCCAGCATTTT. Translating gives CASSLSLDQPQHF. The genes are TRBV6-5 and TRBJ1-5; D is uncertain. The CDR3 is 13 residues long. The V end was cut by 9 bases, the J end by 5 bases, with 14 bases between. Germline V gene sequence: CDR1 MNHEY, CDR2 SVGAGI.

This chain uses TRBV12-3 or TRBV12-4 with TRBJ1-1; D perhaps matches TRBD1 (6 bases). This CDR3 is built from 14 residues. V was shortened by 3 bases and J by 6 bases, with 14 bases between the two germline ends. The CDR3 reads CASSFGGRSAEAFF. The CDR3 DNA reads TGTGCCAGCAGTTTTGGGGGGCGAAGCGCTGAAGCTTTCTTT.

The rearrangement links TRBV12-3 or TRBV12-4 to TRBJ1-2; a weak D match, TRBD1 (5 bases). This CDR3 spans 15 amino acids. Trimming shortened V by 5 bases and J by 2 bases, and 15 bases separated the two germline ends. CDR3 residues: CASSPTSGPNYGYTF. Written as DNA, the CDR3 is TGTGCCAGCAGTCCAACCTCGGGACCCAACTATGGCTACACCTTC.

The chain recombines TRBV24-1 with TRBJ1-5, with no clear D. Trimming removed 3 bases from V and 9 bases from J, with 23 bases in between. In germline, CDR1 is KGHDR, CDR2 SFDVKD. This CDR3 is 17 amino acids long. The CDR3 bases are TGTGCCACCAGTGATGATAGGACCCGGCCCCCTGGTCGGCCCCAGCATTTT. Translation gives CATSDDRTRPPGRPQHF.

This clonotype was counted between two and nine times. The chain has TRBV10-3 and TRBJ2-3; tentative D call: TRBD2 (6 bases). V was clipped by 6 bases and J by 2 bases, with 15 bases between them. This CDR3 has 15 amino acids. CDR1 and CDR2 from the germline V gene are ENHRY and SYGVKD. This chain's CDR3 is CAIRRLGGDTDTQYF. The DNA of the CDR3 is TGTGCCATCAGACGATTGGGCGGGGACACAGATACGCAGTATTTT.

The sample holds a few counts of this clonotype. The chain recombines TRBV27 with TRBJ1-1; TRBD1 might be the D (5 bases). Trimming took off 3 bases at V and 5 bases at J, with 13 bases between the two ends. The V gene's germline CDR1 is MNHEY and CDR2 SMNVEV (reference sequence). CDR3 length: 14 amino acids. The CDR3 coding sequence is TGTGCCAGCAGTTTCCTTACCAGGGAAACTGAAGCTTTCTTT. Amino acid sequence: CASSFLTRETEAFF.

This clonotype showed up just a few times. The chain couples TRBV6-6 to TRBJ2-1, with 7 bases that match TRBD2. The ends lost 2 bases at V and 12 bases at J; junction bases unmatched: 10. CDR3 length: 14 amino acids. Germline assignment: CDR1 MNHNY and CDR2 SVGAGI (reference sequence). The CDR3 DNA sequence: TGTGCCAGCAGTTACGGACTACTGACGGGGGGGCAGTTCTTC. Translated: CASSYGLLTGGQFF.